This T cell receptor (beta chain) was recovered during a study of shared clonotypes between healthy human individuals. After removal of 4 bases from V and 6 bases from J, the junction contained 8 bases not matched to a gene. This CDR3 contains 14 residues. Germline assignment: CDR1 SGDLS and CDR2 YYNGEE. Data came from immunoSEQ multiplex PCR; TCRdb stores just in-frame clones and leaves some out. The sample contains about 530,000 clones, approximately 79% of which appear only once. V usage is TRBV9 and J usage is TRBJ2-7, with 9 bases fitting TRBD1. This receptor was taken from a woman between 40 and 50 years old in good health. Some clones in this sample may be carry-over from other donors' samples. Input material: PBMCs. CDR3 DNA: TGTGCCAGCAGCCCCGGGACAGGGAGTGGCGAGCAGTACTTC. Amino acids: CASSPGTGSGEQYF.